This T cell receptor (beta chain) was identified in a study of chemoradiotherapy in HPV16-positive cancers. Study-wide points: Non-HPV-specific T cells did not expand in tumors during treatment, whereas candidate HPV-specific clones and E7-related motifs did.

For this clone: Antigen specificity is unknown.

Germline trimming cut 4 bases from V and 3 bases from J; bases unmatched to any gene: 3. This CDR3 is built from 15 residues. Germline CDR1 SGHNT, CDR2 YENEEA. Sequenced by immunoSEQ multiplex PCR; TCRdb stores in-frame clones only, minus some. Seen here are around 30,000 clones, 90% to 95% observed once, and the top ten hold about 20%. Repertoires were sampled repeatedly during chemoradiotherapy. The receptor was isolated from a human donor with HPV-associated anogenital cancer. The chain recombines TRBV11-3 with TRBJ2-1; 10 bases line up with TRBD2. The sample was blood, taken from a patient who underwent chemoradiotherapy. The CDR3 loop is CASSSRLAGYNEQFF. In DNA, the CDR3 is TGTGCCAGCAGCTCAAGACTAGCGGGCTACAATGAGCAGTTCTTC.